This T cell receptor (beta chain) was identified during a study of identical twins. Template switching added a universal primer binding site, and final cDNA carried unique molecular identifiers. TCRdb ran MiXCR on the 5' RACE reads and lists one entry per CDR3 protein. This sample carries 250,000 to 350,000 distinct CDR3 sequences, 8% to 9.5% of them seen once, and the ten largest clones take around 7.1%. Findings of the study overall: Invariant MAIT and iNKT cells are populations that could partly confound zero-insertion analyses.

Trimming cost V 5 bases and J 0 bases; bases outside gene matches: 7. The CDR3 is 15 residues long. Per germline, CDR1 MGHDK and CDR2 SYGVNS. Of note for this clonotype: Its antigen is currently unknown.

This sample was shared with a second study, whose subject was yellow fever vaccine responses in identical twins.

This receptor was identified in a woman aged 18-29 years in good health. The chain recombines TRBV25-1 with TRBJ2-7, with TRBD2 matching 7 bases. The specimen sequenced was CD8+ T cells sorted from blood. CDR3 DNA sequence: TGTGCCAGCAGTAGCTTCGGGACTAACTCCTACGAGCAGTACTTC. It is translated as CASSSFGTNSYEQYF.